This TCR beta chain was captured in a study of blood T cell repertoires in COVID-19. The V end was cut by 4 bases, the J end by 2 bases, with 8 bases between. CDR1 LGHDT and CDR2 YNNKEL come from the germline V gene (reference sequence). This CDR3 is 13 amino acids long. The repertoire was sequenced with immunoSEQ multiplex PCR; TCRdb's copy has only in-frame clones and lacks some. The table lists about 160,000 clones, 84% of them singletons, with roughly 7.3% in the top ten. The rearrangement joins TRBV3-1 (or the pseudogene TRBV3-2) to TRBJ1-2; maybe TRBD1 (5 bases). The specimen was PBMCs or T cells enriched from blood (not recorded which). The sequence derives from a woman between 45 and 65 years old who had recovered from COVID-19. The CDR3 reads CASSPQGNYGYTF. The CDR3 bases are TGTGCCAGCAGCCCTCAGGGAAACTATGGCTACACCTTC.